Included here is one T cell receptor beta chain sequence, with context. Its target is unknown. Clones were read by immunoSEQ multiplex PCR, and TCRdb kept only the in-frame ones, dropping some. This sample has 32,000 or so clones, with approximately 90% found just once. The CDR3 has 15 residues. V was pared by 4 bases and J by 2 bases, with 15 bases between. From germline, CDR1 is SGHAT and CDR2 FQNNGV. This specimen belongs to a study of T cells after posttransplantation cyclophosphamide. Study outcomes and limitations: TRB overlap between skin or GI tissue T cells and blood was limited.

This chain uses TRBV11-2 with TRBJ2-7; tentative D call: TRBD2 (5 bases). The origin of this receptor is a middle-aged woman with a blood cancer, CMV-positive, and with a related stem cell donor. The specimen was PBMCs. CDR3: CASSSPRRTPYEQYF. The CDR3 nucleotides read TGTGCCAGCAGCTCCCCCAGACGGACTCCCTACGAGCAGTACTTC.